This entry is about one T cell receptor (beta chain). Its target is unknown. Using a J-beta primer mix together with a sample-barcoded 5' primer, a second PCR was run for about 7 to 12 cycles. A single record per CDR3 protein comes from TCRdb applying MiXCR to the 5' RACE reads. The repertoire includes roughly 500,000 distinct CDR3 sequences, 25% to 30% of them detected once, and 18% sits in the top ten. Researchers collected about 9.1 milliliters of peripheral blood from every single donor. Total RNA was isolated from each sample in quantities of at least 5 micrograms. This sample is part of a study of blood T cells in healthy people across ages. Per germline, CDR1 ENHRY and CDR2 SYGVKD. The J segment lost 1 base and the V segment lost 4 bases, leaving 6 bases of the junction unmatched. This CDR3 has 15 residues. Overall study results and limits: Lack of knowledge of donor CMV status possibly confounded expanded clonotype changes.

The chain employs TRBV10-3 and TRBJ2-5, with 7 bases matching TRBD1. The receptor was isolated from a woman aged 70-85 years in good health. The source material was blood. The chain's CDR3 is CAISGTGDRQETQYF. In DNA, the CDR3 is TGTGCCATCAGTGGAACAGGGGACCGCCAAGAGACCCAGTACTTC.